There are a few counts of the clone carrying this T cell receptor (beta chain). Its cognate antigen is unknown. A much bigger clone sits one base away, suggesting this may be a read error. Building of the TCR beta libraries involved iRepertoire HTBI primers and Arm-PCR of CDR3 regions. TCRdb reprocessed the multiplex PCR reads via MiXCR and lists one record per CDR3 protein. The profile shows hundreds of thousands of distinct CDR3 sequences, 20% to 25% of them singletons. This specimen belongs to a study of regulatory T cells in long-lasting Graves disease. Study-level results: Gene preferences differed: TRBV28, TRBJ1-2, TRBJ2-5 in persistent cases. Persistent patients shared more public clonotypes (around 3,000) than new patients (966). Results may be inaccurate due to the small sample size. Relative to newly diagnosed Graves' patients, persistent ones had lower TCR diversity.

Time point specified: persistent/refractory GD, antithyroid drugs over 5 years with positive TRAb. The TCR library was prepared using RNA isolated from PBMCs. Germline values: CDR1 SNHLY, CDR2 FYNNEI. The CDR3 is 15 amino acids. V shed 7 bases and J 3 bases; nucleotides not matched to a gene: 7. Sequencing was performed on peripheral blood mononuclear cells (PBMCs), taken when the disease was refractory, from a patient treated with antithyroid drugs. The chain employs TRBV2 and TRBJ2-5; 11 nucleotides line up with TRBD1. The sequence was obtained from a female donor with Graves disease. Here the CDR3 reads CASTKDRGPKETQYF. CDR3 in DNA: TGTGCCAGCACCAAGGACAGGGGGCCCAAAGAGACCCAGTACTTC.